The clone carrying this TCR beta chain showed up many times. Its antigen is unidentified. The data stem from a study of T cell repertoires in cytomegalovirus infection. At the level of the study: HLA-B-restricted CMV epitopes that are well studied, plus recently identified HLA-C-restricted ones, were used by the study. Through public TCR beta signatures, both CMV infection and matching HLA type were indicated. Study conclusions and caveats: The response measured ex vivo was dominated by TCR beta clonotypes (HLA-C-restricted and CMV-specific). CMV carriers with the relevant HLA were identified by cumulative public TCR beta family frequency.

This CDR3 is 15 amino acids long. Germline assignment: CDR1 SGHTA and CDR2 FQGNSA. V lost 4 bases to trimming and J lost 4 bases, with 16 bases between them. Each CDR3 protein gets one entry after TCRdb re-called the reads with MiXCR. Here the sample spans roughly 990,000 distinct CDR3 sequences, around 30% being singletons. This TCR derives from a human donor in good health (CMV status not recorded). Some clones in this sample may be carry-over from other donors' samples. The sample consisted of cultured CD8+ T cells from PBMCs, taken from culture after CMV antigen stimulation. The chain links TRBV7-2 to TRBJ1-2; D ambiguous. As DNA, the CDR3 is TGTGCCAGCAGCTGGCCGGGGAGCCCGTTCTATGGCTACACCTTC. It yields the protein CASSWPGSPFYGYTF.